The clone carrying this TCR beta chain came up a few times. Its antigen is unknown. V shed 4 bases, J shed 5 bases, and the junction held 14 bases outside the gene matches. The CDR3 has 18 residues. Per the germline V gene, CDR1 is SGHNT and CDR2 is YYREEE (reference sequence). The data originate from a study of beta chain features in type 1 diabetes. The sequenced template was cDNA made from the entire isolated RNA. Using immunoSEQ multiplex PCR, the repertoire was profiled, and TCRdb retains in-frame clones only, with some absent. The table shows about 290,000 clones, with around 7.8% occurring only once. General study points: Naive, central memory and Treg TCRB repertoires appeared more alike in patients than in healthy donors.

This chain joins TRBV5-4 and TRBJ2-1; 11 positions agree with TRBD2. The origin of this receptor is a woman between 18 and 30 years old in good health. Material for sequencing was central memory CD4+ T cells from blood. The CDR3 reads CASSPKPPGTSGDNEQFF. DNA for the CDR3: TGTGCCAGCAGCCCGAAACCGCCTGGGACTAGCGGTGACAATGAGCAGTTCTTC.